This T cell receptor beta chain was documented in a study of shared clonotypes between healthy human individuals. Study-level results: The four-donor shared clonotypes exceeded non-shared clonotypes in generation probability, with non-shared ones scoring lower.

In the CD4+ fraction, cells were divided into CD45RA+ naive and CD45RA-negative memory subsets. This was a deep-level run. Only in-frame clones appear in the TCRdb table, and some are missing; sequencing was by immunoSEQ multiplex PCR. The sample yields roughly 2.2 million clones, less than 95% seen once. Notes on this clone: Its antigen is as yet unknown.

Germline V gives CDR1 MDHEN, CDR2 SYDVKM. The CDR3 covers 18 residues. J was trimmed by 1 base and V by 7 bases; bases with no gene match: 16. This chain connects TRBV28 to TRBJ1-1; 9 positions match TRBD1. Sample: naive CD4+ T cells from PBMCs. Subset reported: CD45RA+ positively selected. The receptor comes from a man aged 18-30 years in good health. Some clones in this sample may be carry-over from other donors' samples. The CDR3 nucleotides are TGTGCCAGCACCACCTCGCCGGGACAGGGCCTTACGAACACTGAAGCTTTCTTT. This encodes CASTTSPGQGLTNTEAFF.